This T cell receptor (beta chain) was obtained from a study of identical twins. The CDR3 totals 14 residues. The germline V gene encodes CDR1 KGHSH and CDR2 LQKENI. Trimming took 3 bases from V and 3 from J, leaving 12 bases between them. Each CDR3 protein gets one entry after TCRdb re-called the 5' RACE reads with MiXCR. The sample includes 310,000 or so distinct CDR3 sequences, under 9.5% of them seen just once. This sample was shared with a second study, whose subject was yellow fever vaccine responses in identical twins.

V and J are TRBV18 and TRBJ2-7; tentative D call: TRBD1 (7 bases). The receptor's source is a woman younger than 35 in good health. The specimen was memory (CD45RO+) T cells sorted from blood. CDR3 sequence reads: CASSPQGGYYEQYF. The DNA of the CDR3 is TGTGCCAGCTCACCCCAGGGGGGTTACTACGAGCAGTACTTC.